The rows below give T cell receptor beta chains drawn from one sample of a study of blood T cell repertoires in COVID-19. TCRdb's copy holds only in-frame clones and misses some; the assay was immunoSEQ multiplex PCR. The sample includes about 230,000 clones, just over 85% of them seen just once. Sequencing was carried out using peripheral blood. The receptors here all came from a man between 45 and 60 years old with COVID-19, enrolled during active disease. Both conserved end residues are part of each CDR3. The D gene is left open where the match is weak. Not all rows give a size; the values are once, few, many and, for expanded clones, a class.

once | TRBJ1-6 | . | 15 | TRBV7-3 | TGTGCCAGCAGCCCGACCGGGGGTCCGGGTTCACCCCTCCACTTT | CASSPTGGPGSPLHF
. | TRBJ1-1 | . | 13 | TRBV5-1 | TGCGCCAGCAGCTTGATGCAGGGCGCTGAAGCTTTCTTT | CASSLMQGAEAFF
. | TRBJ2-1 | . | 17 | TRBV29-1 | TGCAGCGTTGAAGAACGAGCGGGCGGCCTGAAATACAATGAGCAGTTCTTC | CSVEERAGGLKYNEQFF
. | TRBJ2-5 | . | 11 | TRBV30 | TGTGCCTGGAGTGGGCGGGAGACCCAGTACTTC | CAWSGRETQYF
. | TRBJ1-2 | TRBD1 | 14 | TRBV15 | TGTGCCACCAGCAGAGATTGGGACAGAGGTGGCTACACCTTC | CATSRDWDRGGYTF
. | TRBJ2-2 | . | 17 | TRBV5-1 | TGCGCCAGCAGCTTGCGAACACAGGGAGCGAACACCGGGGAGCTGTTTTTT | CASSLRTQGANTGELFF
. | TRBJ2-1 | . | 14 | TRBV5-1 | TGCGCCAGCAGCTTGGCAGGGTTTGAAAATGAGCAGTTCTTC | CASSLAGFENEQFF
. | TRBJ2-1 | TRBD2 | 14 | TRBV11-2 | TGTGCCAGCAGCTTGCCGGGGGGGCCCGGTGAGCAGTTCTTC | CASSLPGGPGEQFF
. | TRBJ2-3 | TRBD2 | 16 | TRBV11-2 | TGTGCCAGCAGCCAGGGACTAGCGGGAGTGGCAGATACGCAGTATTTT | CASSQGLAGVADTQYF
. | TRBJ2-3 | . | 14 | TRBV7-9 | TGTGCCAGCAGATACGGACTACCCACAGATACGCAGTATTTT | CASRYGLPTDTQYF
. | TRBJ1-5 | . | 13 | TRBV12-3/TRBV12-4 | TGTGCCAGCACCGGATCGCAGGGTCAGCCCCAGCATTTT | CASTGSQGQPQHF
. | TRBJ2-7 | TRBD1 | 13 | TRBV6-5 | TGTGCCACCGGACAGGGGAAATCCTACGAGCAGTACTTC | CATGQGKSYEQYF
. | TRBJ2-2 | . | 13 | TRBV19 | TGTGCCAGTAGTAGGAGGTCCGGTGGGGAGCTGTTTTTT | CASSRRSGGELFF
. | TRBJ2-1 | TRBD2 | 16 | TRBV10-1 | TGCGCCAGCAGTGAGATGCTGGCGGGAGGGCTCAATGAGCAGTTCTTC | CASSEMLAGGLNEQFF
. | TRBJ2-1 | TRBD1 | 15 | TRBV2 | TGTGCCAGCGCCACGGGGACAGGGCTTTACAATGAGCAGTTCTTC | CASATGTGLYNEQFF
. | TRBJ2-2 | TRBD2 | 17 | TRBV5-1 | TGCGCCAGCAGCTATTTCGCGGGAGGGCCCGACACCGGGGAGCTGTTTTTT | CASSYFAGGPDTGELFF
few | TRBJ1-6 | . | 14 | TRBV9 | TGTGCCAGCAGCGTAGAAGGAGAAAATTCACCCCTCCACTTT | CASSVEGENSPLHF
once | TRBJ2-2 | TRBD2 | 18 | TRBV7-8 | TGTGCCAGCAGCTCCGGGACTAGCAGGATCGCGAACACCGGGGAGCTGTTTTTT | CASSSGTSRIANTGELFF
. | TRBJ2-1 | TRBD2 | 14 | TRBV29-1 | TGCACCATAATATTAGCGGGAGTAAACAATGAGCAGTTCTTC | CTIILAGVNNEQFF
. | TRBJ1-4 | TRBD1 | 16 | TRBV7-9 | TGTGCCAGCAGTCCTACGGGACAGTTGGAGAATGAAAAACTGTTTTTT | CASSPTGQLENEKLFF
. | TRBJ1-1 | . | 11 | TRBV5-4 | TGTGCCAGCAGCCGGGACACTGAAGCTTTCTTT | CASSRDTEAFF
. | TRBJ1-1 | . | 13 | TRBV10-3 | TGTGCCATCAGCGTCAGGGAGAACACTGAAGCTTTCTTT | CAISVRENTEAFF
few | TRBJ2-1 | TRBD1 | 13 | TRBV7-9 | TGTGCGGGTAGGGGACAGGGGTTCAATGAGCAGTTCTTC | CAGRGQGFNEQFF
. | TRBJ2-7 | TRBD2 | 16 | TRBV28 | TGTGCCAGCAGTCCCCAAGGGGCGGGGGGGTCCTACGAGCAGTACTTC | CASSPQGAGGSYEQYF
. | TRBJ1-5 | TRBD1 | 16 | TRBV4-2 | TGTGCCAGCAGCCAAGATCAGGGACAGGGGAATCAGCCCCAGCATTTT | CASSQDQGQGNQPQHF
. | TRBJ2-7 | TRBD1 | 15 | TRBV7-8 | TGTGCCAGCAGCCCCATGGGACAGGGAATCTACGAGCAGTACTTC | CASSPMGQGIYEQYF
. | TRBJ1-2 | TRBD1 | 14 | TRBV20-1 | TGCAGTGCTAGTTATCACAGGGGAGACTATGGCTACACCTTC | CSASYHRGDYGYTF
. | TRBJ2-7 | . | 12 | TRBV12-3/TRBV12-4 | TGTGCCAGCACCACCAGATTCAACGAGCAGTACTTC | CASTTRFNEQYF
. | TRBJ1-6 | . | 15 | TRBV28 | TGTGCCAGCAGTCAACAGAACTCCTATAATTCACCCCTCCACTTT | CASSQQNSYNSPLHF
. | TRBJ2-7 | . | 15 | TRBV19 | TGTGCCAGTAGTATATCGACAGTAATACTGCGCGAGCAGTACTTC | CASSISTVILREQYF
. | TRBJ2-5 | . | 15 | TRBV6-5 | TGTGCCAGCAGTTACTCCTGGTCCCTCGGAGTGACCCAGTACTTC | CASSYSWSLGVTQYF
. | TRBJ2-7 | TRBD1 | 18 | TRBV3-1/TRBV3-2 | TGTGCCAGCAGCCAACCCCTGGCTAGGACAGGGACCTCCTACGAGCAGTACTTC | CASSQPLARTGTSYEQYF
. | TRBJ1-5 | . | 16 | TRBV7-8 | TGTGCCAGCAGCTTAGCGCGAGGGAATAGCAATCAGCCCCAGCATTTT | CASSLARGNSNQPQHF
. | TRBJ1-6 | TRBD1 | 19 | TRBV19 | TGTGCCAGTAGTAATCCGGGACAGGGGGCGAGCTCCTATAATTCACCCCTCCACTTT | CASSNPGQGASSYNSPLHF
. | TRBJ2-1 | TRBD2 | 17 | TRBV28 | TGTGCCAGCAGTGCATACCCCGGGACTAGCGGGAGAAATGAGCAGTTCTTC | CASSAYPGTSGRNEQFF
. | TRBJ2-7 | . | 13 | TRBV6-1 | TGTGCCAGCAGTGAACGAGACAGCTACGAGCAGTACTTC | CASSERDSYEQYF
. | TRBJ1-1 | . | 16 | TRBV1 | TGCACCAGCAGCCAAGGTGGGGGCAGAAAGAACACTGAAGCTTTCTTT | CTSSQGGGRKNTEAFF
. | TRBJ1-1 | . | 17 | TRBV6-2/TRBV6-3 | TGTGCCAGCAGTTTCCTACGCCTACTAGGTACCAACACTGAAGCTTTCTTT | CASSFLRLLGTNTEAFF
. | TRBJ2-5 | . | 13 | TRBV4-3 | TGCGCCAGCAGCCAAAACTTCCAAGAGACCCAGTACTTC | CASSQNFQETQYF
once | TRBJ1-1 | TRBD1 | 15 | TRBV5-4 | TGTGCCAGCAGCTCTGCTGGGACAGGGACCACTGAAGCTTTCTTT | CASSSAGTGTTEAFF
few | TRBJ1-1 | . | 15 | TRBV6-5 | TGTGCCAGCAGACCTACCTATGGTGGGAACACTGAAGCTTTCTTT | CASRPTYGGNTEAFF
. | TRBJ2-7 | . | 14 | TRBV5-1 | TGCGCCAGCAGCTTGGACCAGGACACCTACGAGCAGTACTTC | CASSLDQDTYEQYF
. | TRBJ1-1 | TRBD1 | 12 | TRBV6-5 | TGTGCCAGCAGTTACCGACAGGGTGCAGCTTTCTTT | CASSYRQGAAFF
once | TRBJ1-6 | . | 16 | TRBV18 | TGTGCCAGCTCACCCGGGGGAGGAGTTCGCAATTCACCCCTCCACTTT | CASSPGGGVRNSPLHF
. | TRBJ1-1 | . | 12 | TRBV29-1 | TGCAGCGTTGTAACAGTGAACACTGAAGCTTTCTTT | CSVVTVNTEAFF
. | TRBJ1-1 | . | 12 | TRBV29-1 | TGCAGCGTCGTGACTGTGAACACTGAAGCTTTCTTT | CSVVTVNTEAFF
. | TRBJ1-2 | TRBD1 | 15 | TRBV19 | TGTGCCAGTAGTCTGAGACAGGGGGACTACTATGGCTACACCTTC | CASSLRQGDYYGYTF
. | TRBJ2-7 | . | 14 | TRBV7-8 | TGTGCCAGCAGCTTAGGACAGGAGTCCTACGAGCAGTACTTC | CASSLGQESYEQYF
. | TRBJ1-2 | . | 13 | TRBV6-5 | TGTGCCACCACACCATTGGGGAGGGGAGGCTACACCTTC | CATTPLGRGGYTF
. | TRBJ2-6 | . | 17 | TRBV9 | TGTGCCAGCAGCGTAGCGGGTTTGGGAGCTGGGGCCAACGTCCTGACTTTC | CASSVAGLGAGANVLTF
once | TRBJ2-2 | TRBD2 | 15 | TRBV30 | TGTGCCTACCAACTAGCGGGAGGCGTCACCGGGGAGCTGTTTTTT | CAYQLAGGVTGELFF
. | TRBJ1-1 | TRBD1 | 17 | TRBV10-2 | TGCGCCAGCAGTGACCCCGGGACAGGGGGCGTTCGCACTGAAGCTTTCTTT | CASSDPGTGGVRTEAFF
. | TRBJ2-1 | . | 11 | TRBV2 | TGTGCCAGCAGTGACCGGAATGAGCAGTTCTTC | CASSDRNEQFF
. | TRBJ2-7 | . | 12 | TRBV5-6 | TGTGCCAGCAGCCTAAGCTCCTACGAGCAGTACTTC | CASSLSSYEQYF
. | TRBJ2-1 | . | 17 | TRBV19 | TGTGCCAGTAGTATAGGGGGTTCGGGGTTTTCCTACAATGAGCAGTTCTTC | CASSIGGSGFSYNEQFF
. | TRBJ2-1 | TRBD2 | 16 | TRBV18 | TGTGCCAGCTCACGACTAGCGGGAGCCAACCACAATGAGCAGTTCTTC | CASSRLAGANHNEQFF
. | TRBJ2-7 | . | 14 | TRBV11-2 | TGTGCCAGCAGCTTGGCGGGGAAAAACTACGAGCAGTACTTC | CASSLAGKNYEQYF